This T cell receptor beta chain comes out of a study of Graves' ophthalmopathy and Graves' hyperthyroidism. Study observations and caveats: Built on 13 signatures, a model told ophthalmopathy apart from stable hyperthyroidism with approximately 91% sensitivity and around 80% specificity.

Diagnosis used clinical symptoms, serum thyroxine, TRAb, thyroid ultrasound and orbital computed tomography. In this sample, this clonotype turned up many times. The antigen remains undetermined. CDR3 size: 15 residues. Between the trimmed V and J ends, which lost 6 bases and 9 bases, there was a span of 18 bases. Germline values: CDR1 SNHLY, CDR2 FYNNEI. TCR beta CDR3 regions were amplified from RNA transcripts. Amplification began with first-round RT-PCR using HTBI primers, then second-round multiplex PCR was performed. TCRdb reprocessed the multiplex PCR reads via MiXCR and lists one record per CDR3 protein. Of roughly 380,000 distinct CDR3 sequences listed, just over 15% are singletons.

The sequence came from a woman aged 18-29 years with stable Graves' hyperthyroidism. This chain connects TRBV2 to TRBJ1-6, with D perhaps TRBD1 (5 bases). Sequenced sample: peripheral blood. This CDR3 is CASREIGAGSSPLHF. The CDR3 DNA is TGTGCCAGCAGGGAGATAGGGGCGGGGAGTTCACCCCTCCACTTT.